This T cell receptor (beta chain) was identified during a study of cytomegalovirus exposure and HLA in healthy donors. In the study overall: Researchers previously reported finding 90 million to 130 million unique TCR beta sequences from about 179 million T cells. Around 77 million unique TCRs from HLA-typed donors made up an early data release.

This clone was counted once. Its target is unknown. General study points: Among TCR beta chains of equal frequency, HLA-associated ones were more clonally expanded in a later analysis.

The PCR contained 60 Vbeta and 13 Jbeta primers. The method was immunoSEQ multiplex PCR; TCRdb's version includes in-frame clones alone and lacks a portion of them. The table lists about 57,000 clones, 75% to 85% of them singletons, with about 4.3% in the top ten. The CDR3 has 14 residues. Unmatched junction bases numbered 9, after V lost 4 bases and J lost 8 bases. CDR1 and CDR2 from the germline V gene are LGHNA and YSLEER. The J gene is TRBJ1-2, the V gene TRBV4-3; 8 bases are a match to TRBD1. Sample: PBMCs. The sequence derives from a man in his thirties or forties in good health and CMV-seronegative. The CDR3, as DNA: TGCGCCAGCAGCCCAGGGACAGGCGACCGCGGCTACACCTTC. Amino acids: CASSPGTGDRGYTF.